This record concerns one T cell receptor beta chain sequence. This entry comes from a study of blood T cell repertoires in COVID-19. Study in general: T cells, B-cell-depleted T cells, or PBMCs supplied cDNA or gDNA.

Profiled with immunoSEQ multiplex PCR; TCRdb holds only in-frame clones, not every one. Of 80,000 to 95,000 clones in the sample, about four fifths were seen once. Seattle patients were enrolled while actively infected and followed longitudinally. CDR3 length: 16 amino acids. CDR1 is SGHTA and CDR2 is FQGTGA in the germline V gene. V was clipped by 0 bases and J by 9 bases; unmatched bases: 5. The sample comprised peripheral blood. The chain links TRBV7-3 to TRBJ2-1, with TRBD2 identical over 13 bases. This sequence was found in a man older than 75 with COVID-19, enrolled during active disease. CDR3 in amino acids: CASSLTPLAGGGEQFF. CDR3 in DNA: TGTGCCAGCAGCTTAACTCCACTAGCGGGAGGGGGTGAGCAGTTCTTC. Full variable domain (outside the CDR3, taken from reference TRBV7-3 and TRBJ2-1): GAGVSQTPSNKVTEKGKYVELRCDPISGHTALYWYRQSLGQGPEFLIYFQGTGAADDSGLPNDRFFAVRPEGSVSTLKIQRTERGDSAVYLCASSLTPLAGGGEQFFGPGTRLTVL.